Presented here are 24 T cell receptor beta chains from one specimen sequenced in a study of OX40 agonist ivuxolimab in advanced cancers. Libraries were prepared by immunoSEQ multiplex PCR; TCRdb keeps only in-frame clonotypes and omits some of them. The repertoire holds about 24,000 clones, with more than 70% as singletons. Sample: CD4+ or CD8+ T cells sorted from blood, taken in a trial of the OX40 agonist ivuxolimab. The receptors were sampled from an adult with an advanced solid tumor such as melanoma, head and neck, liver or kidney cancer.

This chain connects TRBV6-6 to TRBJ1-1; 7 nucleotides align to TRBD1. Per germline, CDR1 MNHNY and CDR2 SVGAGI (reference sequence). The CDR3 has 15 residues. Unmatched junction bases numbered 7, after V lost 5 bases and J lost 1 base. The CDR3 DNA sequence: TGTGCCAGCAGTCCACGGGACAGAGCGAACACTGAAGCTTTCTTT. Translating it yields CASSPRDRANTEAFF.

This clone was seen only once. The chain is built from TRBV5-1 and TRBJ2-2, with D possibly TRBD2 on 6 matching bases. There are 16 residues in the CDR3. V lost 4 bases and J 4 bases, leaving 17 bases between the germline ends. The germline V gene has CDR1 SGHRS and CDR2 YFSETQ. CDR3 DNA sequence: TGCGCCAGCAGCACTCGCGGAGGGCCGGGCACCGGGGAGCTGTTTTTT. Translation gives CASSTRGGPGTGELFF. The variable domain in full, completed from reference TRBV5-1 and TRBJ2-2, reads KAGVTQTPRYLIKTRGQQVTLSCSPISGHRSVSWYQQTPGQGLQFLFEYFSETQRNKGNFPGRFSGRQFSNSRSEMNVSTLELGDSALYLCASSTRGGPGTGELFFGEGSRLTVL.

This chain uses TRBV18 with TRBJ1-4, with D unresolved. This CDR3 is 15 amino acids long. Germline V gives CDR1 KGHSH, CDR2 LQKENI. The ends were cut back, 1 base at V and 4 bases at J, with 10 bases in the middle. Here the CDR3 reads CASSPLNSHNEKLFF. CDR3 bases: TGTGCCAGCTCACCACTGAACAGTCATAATGAAAAACTGTTTTTT.

This chain uses TRBV6-1 with TRBJ2-3; TRBD2 might be the D (6 bases). The CDR3 loop spans 16 amino acids. V was cut by 2 bases and J by 1 base, with 13 bases left in between. Germline V gene sequence: CDR1 MNHNS, CDR2 SASEGT. The CDR3 nucleotides are TGTGCCAGCAGTGAAATGGAGGGGTCGGGCACAGATACGCAGTATTTT. As protein: CASSEMEGSGTDTQYF.

This chain uses TRBV29-1 with TRBJ2-5, with D possibly TRBD1 on 5 matching bases. Between the trimmed V and J ends, which lost 2 bases and 4 bases, there was a span of 11 bases. Per germline, CDR1 SQVTM and CDR2 ANQGSEA. The length of the CDR3 is 13 residues. CDR3 DNA: TGCAGCGTTGAACAGGGTCTCGGAGAGACCCAGTACTTC. This translates into CSVEQGLGETQYF. Full variable domain (remainder filled in from reference TRBV29-1 and TRBJ2-5): SAVISQKPSRDICQRGTSLTIQCQVDSQVTMMFWYRQQPGQSLTLIATANQGSEATYESGFVIDKFPISRPNLTFSTLTVSNMSPEDSSIYLCSVEQGLGETQYFGPGTRLLVL.

V and J are TRBV19 and TRBJ2-2; 7 positions match TRBD2. This CDR3 comprises 16 residues. Germline CDR1 LNHDA, CDR2 SQIVND (reference sequence). With V trimmed by 7 bases and J by 2 bases, 10 bases remained unmatched. The CDR3: CASKGWLADNTGELFF. The CDR3 DNA reads as TGTGCCAGTAAAGGTTGGCTAGCGGATAACACCGGGGAGCTGTTTTTT.

The J gene is TRBJ2-5, the V gene TRBV7-2; TRBD2 aligns across 10 bases. The CDR3 covers 15 residues. V shed 1 base, J shed 1 base, and the junction held 0 bases outside the gene matches. Germline V lookup: CDR1 SGHTA, CDR2 FQGNSA. CDR3 loop: CASSLGTSGQETQYF. In nucleotides, the CDR3 is TGTGCCAGCAGCTTAGGGACTAGCGGCCAAGAGACCCAGTACTTC.

This clone was seen just once. The gene calls are TRBV6-6 and TRBJ1-3, with D hard to call. The CDR3 spans 13 residues. Trimming removed 2 bases at V and 4 bases at J, with 6 bases between. The germline V gene encodes CDR1 MNHNY and CDR2 SVGAGI (reference sequence). Written as DNA, the CDR3 is TGTGCCAGCAGTTACACCCGCGGAAACACCATATATTTT. Translated, it gives CASSYTRGNTIYF.

The V call is TRBV7-2, the J call TRBJ1-4; weak D call: TRBD1 (5 bases). CDR1 and CDR2 (germline): SGHTA, FQGNSA. V gave up 1 base and J gave up 6 bases, with 12 bases separating them. The CDR3 contains 15 residues. The DNA for the CDR3 is TGTGCCAGCAGCTTAGGGGGGGGTCGCGATGAAAAACTGTTTTTT. Translation gives CASSLGGGRDEKLFF.

J is TRBJ2-1 and V is TRBV9; D is undetermined. The CDR3 sequence is 16 residues long. Trimming removed 0 bases from V and 0 bases from J, with 10 bases in between. CDR1 SGDLS and CDR2 YYNGEE come from the germline V gene. CDR3 coding DNA: TGTGCCAGCAGCGTAGTCGGCGATCTCTCCTACAATGAGCAGTTCTTC. Residues: CASSVVGDLSYNEQFF.

The chain is built from TRBV9 and TRBJ1-1; tentative D call: TRBD1 (6 bases). This CDR3 is 14 amino acids long. Trimming shortened V by 3 bases and J by 2 bases, and 11 bases separated the two germline ends. CDR1 SGDLS and CDR2 YYNGEE come from the germline V gene. The chain's CDR3 is CASSAQQGNTEAFF. The CDR3 region has the DNA TGTGCCAGCAGCGCCCAACAGGGAAACACTGAAGCTTTCTTT.

The chain combines TRBV30 with TRBJ2-1; D not resolved. Per the germline V gene, CDR1 is GTSNPN and CDR2 is SVGIG (reference sequence). V lost 3 bases and J 2 bases, leaving 8 bases between the germline ends. CDR3 length: 13 amino acids. Written as DNA, the CDR3 is TGTGCCTGGAGGCCCCGGACCTACAATGAGCAGTTCTTC. Amino acid sequence: CAWRPRTYNEQFF.

This clone turned up a few times. The V and J genes are TRBV30 and TRBJ2-7, with 8 bases identical to TRBD1. This CDR3 has 12 amino acids. Germline values: CDR1 GTSNPN, CDR2 SVGIG (reference sequence). V dropped 3 bases and J dropped 4; count of bases not matched to a gene: 2. CDR3 sequence (DNA): TGTGCCTGGAGCGGACAGGGTTACGAGCAGTACTTC. It codes for CAWSGQGYEQYF.

The V call is TRBV13, the J call TRBJ2-2, with D possibly being TRBD1 (6 bases). CDR1 is PRHDT and CDR2 is FYEKMQ in the germline V gene (reference sequence). CDR3 length: 15 amino acids. With 5 bases removed from V and 3 bases from J, the gap between germline ends came to 13 bases. CDR3 sequence: CASSVRTVDTGELFF. The DNA for the CDR3 is TGTGCCAGCAGCGTAAGGACAGTGGACACCGGGGAGCTGTTTTTT.

The chain combines TRBV5-8 with TRBJ2-5, with 9 bases lining up with TRBD1. The CDR3 runs 13 residues. Germline CDR1 SGHTS, CDR2 YDEGEE. V dropped 4 bases and J dropped 5; count of bases not matched to a gene: 3. The CDR3 region is CASSGDREETQYF. CDR3 nucleotide sequence: TGTGCCAGCAGCGGGGACAGGGAGGAGACCCAGTACTTC.

The chain has TRBV6-4 and TRBJ2-4; possibly TRBD2 for D (5 bases). V was trimmed by 0 bases and J by 0 bases, leaving 15 bases between them. The germline V gene has CDR1 MRHNA and CDR2 SNTAGT. This CDR3 has 18 amino acids. In DNA, the CDR3 is TGTGCCAGCAGTGACTCGTGGGATTTGAGGGTAGCCAAAAACATTCAGTACTTC. This sequence encodes CASSDSWDLRVAKNIQYF.

V is TRBV29-1 and J is TRBJ2-3, with TRBD2 identical over 7 bases. CDR3 length: 15 amino acids. Unmatched junction bases numbered 8, after V lost 3 bases and J lost 2 bases. Germline values: CDR1 SQVTM, CDR2 ANQGSEA. CDR3 nucleotides: TGCAGCGTTGAGAATGAGCGGGAACCCACAGATACGCAGTATTTT. Translating gives CSVENEREPTDTQYF.

This chain links TRBV6-6 with TRBJ1-1, with D unresolved. The length of the CDR3 is 14 residues. Germline V CDR1 and CDR2: MNHNY, SVGAGI (reference sequence). V lost 7 bases and J 5 bases, leaving 17 bases between the germline ends. The CDR3: CASMLLGGGTEAFF. For the CDR3, the DNA is TGTGCCAGCATGCTACTAGGCGGCGGGACTGAAGCTTTCTTT.

The chain couples TRBV4-3 to TRBJ2-2, with 13 bases fitting TRBD2. J was trimmed by 6 bases and V by 2 bases; bases with no gene match: 3. The CDR3 extends over 16 amino acids. Germline V gives CDR1 LGHNA, CDR2 YSLEER. The DNA for the CDR3 is TGCGCCAGCAGCCAAAAACTAGCGGGGGGGCCCGGGGAGCTGTTTTTT. Amino acid sequence: CASSQKLAGGPGELFF.

This clone appeared a single time. The rearrangement links TRBV6-4 to TRBJ1-6, with TRBD1 identical over 9 bases. J was trimmed by 9 bases and V by 4 bases; bases with no gene match: 7. Germline V lookup: CDR1 MRHNA, CDR2 SNTAGT. The CDR3 sequence is 15 residues long. The CDR3 DNA reads TGTGCCAGCAGTGCCTCGGGACAGGGACGTTCACCCCTCCACTTT. Protein: CASSASGQGRSPLHF.

This clone has only one observation. The genes are TRBV6-5 and TRBJ1-1, with 9 bases fitting TRBD1. This CDR3 contains 14 residues. The germline V gene has CDR1 MNHEY and CDR2 SVGAGI. After removal of 5 bases from V and 3 bases from J, the junction contained 4 bases not matched to a gene. In nucleotides, the CDR3 is TGTGCCAGCAGTAACAGGGGGCGTGACACTGAAGCTTTCTTT. Its translation is CASSNRGRDTEAFF.

This clone ranks as large (0.1 to 1%). The rearrangement joins TRBV4-1 to TRBJ1-5; TRBD1 aligns across 9 bases. This CDR3 region has 15 residues. Germline V gives CDR1 MGHRA, CDR2 YSYEKL. Trimming removed 0 bases from V and 7 bases from J; junction bases left unmatched: 4. The CDR3 protein is CASSQETGGIQPQHF. The CDR3, as DNA: TGCGCCAGCAGCCAAGAGACAGGGGGTATACAGCCCCAGCATTTT.

The chain links TRBV7-3 to TRBJ2-1; D possibly corresponds to TRBD1 (5 bases). The germline V gene encodes CDR1 SGHTA and CDR2 FQGTGA. The CDR3 runs to 15 residues. V lost 0 bases, J lost 1 base, and 7 bases lay in between. The CDR3 DNA sequence: TGTGCCAGCAGCTTAACTCCAGGGTCCTACAATGAGCAGTTCTTC. Translated, it gives CASSLTPGSYNEQFF. The complete variable domain, with remaining parts taken from reference TRBV7-3 and TRBJ2-1, reads GAGVSQTPSNKVTEKGKYVELRCDPISGHTALYWYRQSLGQGPEFLIYFQGTGAADDSGLPNDRFFAVRPEGSVSTLKIQRTERGDSAVYLCASSLTPGSYNEQFFGPGTRLTVL.

The CDR3 loop is CASSKWWAEAGIYEQYF. The CDR3 nucleotides are TGTGCCAGCAGCAAATGGTGGGCCGAAGCGGGCATTTACGAGCAGTACTTC. This rearrangement joins TRBV27 to TRBJ2-7; possible D gene TRBD2, 6 bases. Trimming took off 6 bases at V and 4 bases at J, with 25 bases between the two ends. There are 17 residues in the CDR3. CDR1 is MNHEY and CDR2 is SMNVEV in the germline V gene (reference sequence).